This passage covers 8 T cell receptor beta chains from one sample sequenced in a study of shared clonotypes between healthy human individuals. Clones were read by immunoSEQ multiplex PCR, and TCRdb kept only the in-frame ones, dropping some. The top ten clones hold 0.11% to 0.15% of a sample with about 2,500,000 clones, roughly nine tenths of them seen once. Sequencing used naive CD4+ T cells sorted from blood. The subset is: CD45RA+ positively selected. The receptors originated from a man aged 18-30 years in good health.

This chain links TRBV6-4 with TRBJ1-2; 7 nucleotides agree with TRBD1. CDR1 is MRHNA, CDR2 SNTAGT, per germline. The CDR3 has 12 amino acids. The ends lost 6 bases at V and 12 bases at J; junction bases unmatched: 10. Here the CDR3 reads CASRRQEGANTF. The CDR3 DNA reads as TGTGCCAGCAGGCGACAGGAGGGGGCCAACACCTTC.

The rearrangement uses TRBV6-5 and TRBJ2-1; 12 bases are shared with TRBD2. J lost 2 bases, V lost 7 bases, and 3 bases had no gene match. The CDR3 is 15 amino acids. Per the germline V gene, CDR1 is MNHEY and CDR2 is SVGAGI. DNA for the CDR3: TGTGCCAGCACCCTAGCGGGAGGGCCCTACAATGAGCAGTTCTTC. This encodes CASTLAGGPYNEQFF.

The V call is TRBV5-1, the J call TRBJ2-3, with D possibly being TRBD1 or TRBD2 (6 bases each). Germline V CDR1 and CDR2: SGHRS, YFSETQ. Trimming took off 4 bases at V and 4 bases at J, with 16 bases between the two ends. The CDR3 runs 15 residues. The CDR3 spells CASSPGTGAPDTQYF. CDR3 nucleotide sequence: TGCGCCAGCAGCCCCGGGACGGGGGCCCCAGATACGCAGTATTTT.

The chain joins TRBV7-2 to TRBJ2-6; TRBD1 is a possible D gene (5 bases). V was cut by 6 bases and J by 4 bases, with 10 bases left in between. The CDR3 consists of 14 residues. Germline V CDR1 and CDR2: SGHTA, FQGNSA. The CDR3 nucleotides are TGTGCCAGCAGATTTTGGACAGGGGCCAACGTCCTGACTTTC. Its translation: CASRFWTGANVLTF.

On this clone itself: This CDR3 is also generated by other DNA sequences in the sample. In DNA, the CDR3 is TGTGCCAGCAGTTATTTACAGGGGTATGGCTACACCTTC. This encodes CASSYLQGYGYTF. The chain links TRBV6-5 to TRBJ1-2; 7 bases align to TRBD1. From germline, CDR1 is MNHEY and CDR2 SVGAGI. This CDR3 spans 13 amino acids. Losses at the gene ends were 3 bases for V and 5 bases for J; bases not matched to a gene: 3.

The chain joins TRBV19 to TRBJ1-1; 7 bases agree with TRBD1. Germline values: CDR1 LNHDA, CDR2 SQIVND (reference sequence). This CDR3 has 13 amino acids. Trimming at V came to 8 bases and at J to 1 base, leaving 4 bases not matched to a gene. CDR3 sequence reads: CASAGQRNTEAFF. The CDR3 bases are TGTGCCAGTGCGGGACAGAGGAACACTGAAGCTTTCTTT.

The chain couples TRBV6-5 to TRBJ1-1; D unclear. The V end was cut by 4 bases, the J end by 5 bases, with 11 bases between. Germline-derived CDR1 and CDR2 are MNHEY and SVGAGI. The CDR3 has 13 residues. CDR3: CASSLTMWTEAFF. The CDR3 DNA reads as TGTGCCAGCAGTTTGACAATGTGGACTGAAGCTTTCTTT.

This chain links TRBV30 with TRBJ2-1; D not resolved. Trimming left V 3 bases short and J 8 bases short, with 11 bases between. The CDR3 runs 12 residues. The germline gives CDR1 GTSNPN, CDR2 SVGIG (reference sequence). This chain's CDR3 is CAWRQHWDEQFF. CDR3 in DNA: TGTGCCTGGAGACAACATTGGGATGAGCAGTTCTTC.